This T cell receptor (beta chain) was found in a study of blood T cell repertoires in COVID-19. Study details: Samples representing acute and convalescent COVID-19 were sourced from the United States, Italy and Spain. PBMCs, B-cell-depleted T cells, or T cells were the source of the cDNA or gDNA that made up the material.

The CDR3 is 13 amino acids. Trimming took off 4 bases at V and 10 bases at J, with 16 bases between the two ends. Germline V gene lookup returns CDR1 MNHEY and CDR2 SMNVEV (reference sequence). In the original processing: Scientists estimated how many nucleated cells there were by amplifying reference gene primers. Sequenced by immunoSEQ multiplex PCR; TCRdb stores in-frame clones only, minus some. The DNA gave D and trimming, while V, J and clone size come from that table. Among around 100,000 clones listed, about nine tenths were seen once. The sample was peripheral blood. This chain joins TRBV27 and TRBJ1-1; D is unclear. The receptor was isolated from a man in his fifties or sixties with acute or convalescent COVID-19. CDR3 coding DNA: TGTGCCAGCAGTTCCTTAGACCGGGTGGGAGCTTTCTTT. Amino acids: CASSSLDRVGAFF.